This T cell receptor beta chain was captured in a study of TIL therapy for anti-PD-1-resistant metastatic lung cancer. About the study: Patients had a median age of around 56 years (range about 35-75). Study-wide results and limits: Infused TIL clonotypes partially replaced the baseline blood repertoire, then decayed over months.

Per the germline V gene, CDR1 is SGHAT and CDR2 is FQNNGV. The CDR3 length is 13 residues. V shed 5 bases and J shed 1 base, with 9 bases lying between them. In the case of this clone: What it binds is not known.

Time point reported: pre-treatment sample, taken before nivolumab and TIL therapy. The libraries were made with immunoSEQ v3. Each library reached 2.1 million or so read pairs, or 5-6 million at deep level. Method: immunoSEQ multiplex PCR; TCRdb's copy keeps in-frame clones and lacks some. Here the sample spans tens of thousands of clones, around three quarters being singletons. The sequence came from a woman between 30 and 80 years old with non-small cell lung cancer. This specimen was blood, taken at baseline. This chain links TRBV11-2 with TRBJ2-7; D gene uncertain. The DNA of the CDR3 is TGTGCCAGCAGCGGGGATAGGTCCTACGAGCAGTACTTC. Encoded protein: CASSGDRSYEQYF.